The clone carrying this T cell receptor (beta chain) came up many times. Profiled with immunoSEQ multiplex PCR; TCRdb holds only in-frame clones, not every one. The table includes 93,000 or so clones, approximately 88% detected once. Trimming removed 1 base from V and 6 bases from J, with 10 bases in between. The CDR3 has 14 residues. Germline V gene lookup returns CDR1 SGHTA and CDR2 FQGNSA. This entry is derived from a study of T cell responses to AZD1222 COVID-19 vaccine. This chain links TRBV7-2 with TRBJ2-1; D not certain. This sample comprised peripheral blood, obtained on day 0 of AZD1222 vaccination. This receptor was identified in an adult in good health. Here the CDR3 DNA reads TGTGCCAGCAGCTTAGAAGGCTACCTCAATGAGCAGTTCTTC. Its protein is CASSLEGYLNEQFF.